These 32 T cell receptor beta chains were all obtained from the same sample, sequenced in a study of T cells in Graves' hyperthyroidism and ophthalmopathy. The source material, RNA transcripts, was used to amplify TCR beta CDR3 regions. During a first-round RT-PCR of the TCR CDR3, the HTBI primer set was used. TCRdb re-derived calls from the multiplex PCR reads in MiXCR, one entry per CDR3 protein. The table lists about 700,000 distinct CDR3 sequences, 45% of them singletons. Sequencing was done on a sample of peripheral blood or thyroid tissue (not recorded which). These receptors came from an adult man with Graves' disease, either hyperthyroidism or ophthalmopathy (not recorded which).

The CDR3 loop reads CASSQDLGTANYGYTF. The CDR3 DNA is TGTGCCAGCAGCCAAGATTTAGGGACAGCTAACTATGGCTACACCTTC. The V gene is TRBV2, the J gene TRBJ1-2; 7 bases are a match to TRBD1. From germline, CDR1 is SNHLY and CDR2 FYNNEI. The CDR3 covers 16 residues. V was clipped by 6 bases and J by 0 bases; unmatched bases: 10. Variable domain in full (rest from reference TRBV2 and TRBJ1-2): EPEVTQTPSHQVTQMGQEVILRCVPISNHLYFYWYRQILGQKVEFLVSFYNNEISEKSEIFDDQFSVERPDGSNFTLKIRSTKLEDSAMYFCASSQDLGTANYGYTFGSGTRLTVV.

The chain recombines TRBV2 with TRBJ2-5, with TRBD1 matching over 12 bases. Germline lookup yields CDR1 SNHLY and CDR2 FYNNEI. V lost 7 bases, J lost 5 bases, and 11 bases stayed unmatched. The CDR3 contains 16 residues. This CDR3 is CASTTIPGTGGETQYF. In nucleotides, the CDR3 is TGTGCCAGCACAACAATACCCGGGACAGGGGGCGAGACCCAGTACTTC. Looking up the rest from reference TRBV2 and TRBJ2-5 gives the full variable domain: EPEVTQTPSHQVTQMGQEVILRCVPISNHLYFYWYRQILGQKVEFLVSFYNNEISEKSEIFDDQFSVERPDGSNFTLKIRSTKLEDSAMYFCASTTIPGTGGETQYFGPGTRLLVL.

This clonotype was found a few times. The chain recombines TRBV6-5 with TRBJ2-2; 10 bases are shared with TRBD2. The CDR3 runs to 15 residues. Germline V CDR1 and CDR2: MNHEY, SVGAGI. V shed 6 bases and J 7 bases; nucleotides not matched to a gene: 8. As DNA, the CDR3 is TGTGCCAGCAGCCCCAGCGGGAGGGCGGTCGGGGAGCTGTTTTTT. Residues: CASSPSGRAVGELFF.

This clonotype was observed a single time. The genes are TRBV14 and TRBJ1-1, with TRBD1 matching 9 bases. V shed 4 bases and J 2 bases; nucleotides not matched to a gene: 8. The CDR3 is 16 amino acids. Germline CDR1 SGHDN, CDR2 FVKESK. Here the CDR3 DNA reads TGTGCCAGCAGCCTCTTAAGGACAGGGGTAAACACTGAAGCTTTCTTT. Protein sequence: CASSLLRTGVNTEAFF.

This clonotype was counted many times. CDR3 nucleotide sequence: TGCAGTGCTCGGGGCCCTAGCTCCTATAATTCACCCCTCCACTTT. Amino acid sequence: CSARGPSSYNSPLHF. The V call is TRBV20-1, the J call TRBJ1-6, with D tentatively TRBD1 (5 bases). Germline values: CDR1 DFQATT, CDR2 SNEGSKA (reference sequence). V lost 5 bases to trimming and J lost 0 bases, with 11 bases between them. The CDR3 contains 15 residues.

This clonotype was found many times. The V gene is TRBV25-1, the J gene TRBJ1-4, with TRBD1 as a possible D gene (5 bases). The length of the CDR3 is 15 residues. Trimming left V 1 base short and J 7 bases short, with 13 bases between. Germline CDR1 reads MGHDK; CDR2 reads SYGVNS. In nucleotides, the CDR3 is TGTGCCAGCAGTGAATGGGCAGGGTTGGGTGAAAAACTGTTTTTT. It specifies CASSEWAGLGEKLFF.

This clonotype was observed a few times. This chain's CDR3 is CAIGTSQETQYF. DNA of the CDR3: TGTGCCATAGGGACTTCCCAAGAGACCCAGTACTTC. The chain uses TRBV6-1 and TRBJ2-5; TRBD2 might be the D (6 bases). The CDR3 is made up of 12 amino acids. Germline CDR1 reads MNHNS; CDR2 reads SASEGT. V lost 10 bases and J 1 base, leaving 10 bases between the germline ends.

This clonotype was seen many times. J is TRBJ1-1 and V is TRBV9; a possible D gene is TRBD1 (5 bases). Deletions cut 4 bases from V and 6 bases from J, with 19 bases between. Germline CDR1 is SGDLS and CDR2 is YYNGEE. This CDR3 contains 15 residues. The CDR3 sequence: CASSPSPGRDAEAFF. In nucleotides, the CDR3 is TGTGCCAGCAGCCCCTCCCCAGGCAGGGACGCTGAAGCTTTCTTT.

J is TRBJ1-3 and V is TRBV6-6; no firm D call. Germline V CDR1 and CDR2: MNHNY, SVGAGI (reference sequence). The germline V and J ends were trimmed by 0 bases and 0 bases, with 6 bases remaining between them. The CDR3 totals 15 residues. The CDR3 nucleotides are TGTGCCAGCAGTTACTCGAGGTCCTCTGGAAACACCATATATTTT. Translating gives CASSYSRSSGNTIYF.

Remarks on this clonotype: A much larger clone lies a single base off, so this may be a read error. The chain uses TRBV7-4 and TRBJ1-3; TRBD1 agrees at 7 bases. From germline, CDR1 is SGHVT and CDR2 SQSDAQ. CDR3 length equals 14 residues. The DNA of the CDR3 is TGTGCCGGCAGCATGGGGACAGCTGGAAACACCATATATTTT. This translates into CAGSMGTAGNTIYF.

This clonotype was detected a few times. This chain links TRBV5-1 with TRBJ1-3; possible D gene TRBD1, 5 bases. In germline, CDR1 is SGHRS, CDR2 YFSETQ. The CDR3 spans 15 residues. Trimming took 5 bases from V and 0 from J, leaving 12 bases between them. In DNA, the CDR3 is TGCGCCAGCAGAAGGGACGGAAACTCTGGAAACACCATATATTTT. It yields the protein CASRRDGNSGNTIYF.

This chain uses TRBV5-1 with TRBJ2-5; 8 bases are shared with TRBD1. The J segment lost 3 bases and the V segment lost 3 bases, leaving 4 bases of the junction unmatched. CDR1 is SGHRS, CDR2 YFSETQ, per germline. This CDR3 region has 14 residues. The CDR3, as DNA: TGCGCCAGCAGCTCCGGACAGGGCAAAGAGACCCAGTACTTC. Encoded protein: CASSSGQGKETQYF.

There are many counts of this clonotype. The genes are TRBV7-9 and TRBJ1-4, with D possibly being TRBD1 (5 bases). The CDR3 is made up of 15 amino acids. V was pared by 0 bases and J by 8 bases, with 13 bases between. The germline V gene has CDR1 SEHNR and CDR2 FQNEAQ (reference sequence). This CDR3 reads CASSLAGAVREKLFF. Written as DNA, the CDR3 is TGTGCCAGCAGCTTAGCAGGGGCAGTACGGGAAAAACTGTTTTTT.

Turning to this clonotype: This may be a read error: a much more frequent sequence differs by one nucleotide. The chain combines TRBV20-1 with TRBJ2-5; the match to TRBD2 covers 12 bases. After removal of 3 bases from V and 4 bases from J, the junction contained 3 bases not matched to a gene. This CDR3 comprises 14 residues. CDR1 is DFQATT and CDR2 is SNEGSKA in the germline V gene (reference sequence). Here the CDR3 DNA reads TGCAGTGCTAGCCTAGCGGGAGGGATAGAGACCCAGTACTTC. Its protein product is CSASLAGGIETQYF.

A few counts support this clonotype. This rearrangement joins TRBV5-1 to TRBJ1-6; D remains ambiguous. Germline assignment: CDR1 SGHRS and CDR2 YFSETQ. The ends were cut back, 0 bases at V and 10 bases at J, with 14 bases in the middle. CDR3 size: 15 residues. Here the CDR3 DNA reads TGCGCCAGCAGCTTGGGTGGAAACCGGGAGTCACCCCTCCACTTT. As protein: CASSLGGNRESPLHF.

There are many counts of this clonotype. The gene calls are TRBV29-1 and TRBJ1-1; tentatively, D is TRBD1 (5 bases). This CDR3 spans 12 amino acids. In germline, CDR1 is SQVTM, CDR2 ANQGSEA. V was pared by 7 bases and J by 7 bases, with 16 bases between. Written as DNA, the CDR3 is TGCAGCGCCCTCCCCGAGGGGATTGAAGCTTTCTTT. It encodes CSALPEGIEAFF. The full variable domain, with the rest looked up from reference TRBV29-1 and TRBJ1-1, is SAVISQKPSRDICQRGTSLTIQCQVDSQVTMMFWYRQQPGQSLTLIATANQGSEATYESGFVIDKFPISRPNLTFSTLTVSNMSPEDSSIYLCSALPEGIEAFFGQGTRLTVV.

This clonotype came up many times. The chain couples TRBV10-3 to TRBJ1-3; D possibly corresponds to TRBD1 (6 bases). This CDR3 contains 15 residues. Germline V lookup: CDR1 ENHRY, CDR2 SYGVKD. V lost 9 bases and J 0 bases, leaving 15 bases between the germline ends. The CDR3 DNA sequence: TGTGCCATGAGGGACAACACTGACTCTGGAAACACCATATATTTT. This encodes CAMRDNTDSGNTIYF.

The chain combines TRBV5-5 with TRBJ2-7; either TRBD1 or TRBD2 may supply D (6 bases each). V was trimmed by 4 bases and J by 6 bases, leaving 23 bases between them. Germline V gene data show CDR1 as SGHKS and CDR2 as YYEKEE (reference sequence). This CDR3 is built from 16 residues. CDR3 bases: TGTGCCAGCAGCCTGGCCCGGGGTGGGGGGCAAGGCGAGCAGTACTTC. It is translated as CASSLARGGGQGEQYF.

With regard to this clonotype: A much larger clone sits a single nucleotide away, making a read error possible. The genes are TRBV29-1 and TRBJ2-7; 9 bases line up with TRBD2. The CDR3 has 13 residues. CDR1 is SQVTM and CDR2 is ANQGSEA in the germline V gene. The chain's CDR3 is CSVKAGGDYEQCF. The CDR3, as DNA: TGCAGCGTTAAAGCGGGAGGAGACTACGAGCAGTGCTTC.

The rearrangement joins TRBV20-1 to TRBJ2-5, with 7 bases identical to TRBD1. Trimming cost V 8 bases and J 2 bases; bases outside gene matches: 11. The CDR3 length is 14 residues. The V gene's germline CDR1 is DFQATT and CDR2 SNEGSKA (reference sequence). The CDR3 DNA is TGCAGTCCCCAAGGGGGACAGCCACAAGAGACCCAGTACTTC. It codes for CSPQGGQPQETQYF.

Remarks on this clonotype: The junction departs from germline at one end; a sequencing error may be responsible. The chain uses TRBV10-1 and TRBJ1-1, with 7 bases matching TRBD1. This CDR3 has 14 amino acids. Germline lookup yields CDR1 WNHNN and CDR2 SYGVQD (reference sequence). This CDR3 reads CAISDRVQNTEAFF. In nucleotides, the CDR3 is TGTGCCATCAGTGACAGGGTACAGAACACTGAAGCTTTCTTT.

CDR3 DNA sequence: TGCAGTGCTAGCGATATAATCTCCTATGGCTACACCTTC. As protein: CSASDIISYGYTF. This chain links TRBV20-1 with TRBJ1-2; D gene ambiguous. The CDR3 extends over 13 amino acids. The germline V and J ends were trimmed by 3 bases and 4 bases, with 12 bases remaining between them. CDR1 and CDR2 from the germline V gene are DFQATT and SNEGSKA (reference sequence).

V and J are TRBV7-3 and TRBJ1-6; D unclear. The CDR3 covers 13 residues. Germline V gene data show CDR1 as SGHTA and CDR2 as FQGTGA. V lost 8 bases and J 3 bases, leaving 8 bases between the germline ends. The CDR3 loop is CASVRDYNSPLHF. The CDR3 coding sequence is TGTGCCAGCGTCCGGGACTATAATTCACCCCTCCACTTT.

As to this clonotype: This clone may be a read error of a much larger clone one base away. The chain uses TRBV20-1 and TRBJ2-7; 9 bases are shared with TRBD2. Germline CDR1 reads DFQATT; CDR2 reads SNEGSKA (reference sequence). CDR3 length: 12 residues. The trim removed 6 bases at V and 4 bases at J, leaving 4 bases unmatched. CDR3 nucleotide sequence: TGCAGTGCAAGGACTAGCGAGTACGAGCAGTACTTC. Translated: CSARTSEYEQYF.

The chain has TRBV5-1 and TRBJ2-2; 7 bases align to TRBD1. V shed 3 bases, J shed 4 bases, and the junction held 6 bases outside the gene matches. The CDR3 is made up of 15 amino acids. CDR1 SGHRS and CDR2 YFSETQ come from the germline V gene. DNA for the CDR3: TGCGCCAGCAGCTCGACAGGGCGTAGCACCGGGGAGCTGTTTTTT. It translates to CASSSTGRSTGELFF.

The table lists this clonotype with a count of one. This sequence joins TRBV12-3 or TRBV12-4 and TRBJ1-5; D is unclear. The CDR3 totals 16 residues. Trimming removed 8 bases from V and 1 base from J, with 18 bases in between. CDR3 sequence reads: CASGRGVFVSNQPQHF. CDR3 coding DNA: TGTGCCAGCGGCCGTGGGGTGTTTGTGAGCAATCAGCCCCAGCATTTT.

This clonotype was observed many times. The gene calls are TRBV24-1 and TRBJ2-5; perhaps TRBD2 as D (6 bases). The CDR3 length is 12 residues. Trimming removed 10 bases at V and 2 bases at J, with 10 bases between. Germline CDR1 KGHDR, CDR2 SFDVKD. CDR3 DNA sequence: TGTGCCACGGCGGGGCCGCAAGAGACCCAGTACTTC. This sequence encodes CATAGPQETQYF.

This clonotype was picked up many times. CDR3 loop: CASSGQNTEAFF. In nucleotides, the CDR3 is TGTGCCAGCAGTGGACAGAACACTGAAGCTTTCTTT. The rearrangement uses TRBV2 and TRBJ1-1; D is ambiguous. V lost 4 bases, J lost 1 base, and 4 bases lay in between. The length of the CDR3 is 12 residues. The germline V gene encodes CDR1 SNHLY and CDR2 FYNNEI.

This clonotype was detected many times. This chain links TRBV10-1 with TRBJ2-5, with D possibly matching TRBD1 (6 bases). The CDR3 is 15 residues long. V lost 3 bases to trimming and J lost 5 bases, with 16 bases between them. CDR1 is WNHNN and CDR2 is SYGVQD in the germline V gene (reference sequence). The CDR3 is CASSDGAGVLETQYF. CDR3 nucleotide sequence: TGCGCCAGCAGTGATGGAGCAGGGGTGTTGGAGACCCAGTACTTC.

This clonotype was detected many times. The gene calls are TRBV7-9 and TRBJ2-7; D ambiguous. The CDR3 has 13 amino acids. Trimming took off 5 bases at V and 4 bases at J, with 12 bases between the two ends. Per the germline V gene, CDR1 is SEHNR and CDR2 is FQNEAQ (reference sequence). The CDR3 DNA is TGTGCCAGCAGCGACCATCTACCGTACGAGCAGTACTTC. It encodes CASSDHLPYEQYF.

The rearrangement uses TRBV7-9 and TRBJ2-7; TRBD2 might be the D (7 bases). The ends were cut back, 2 bases at V and 2 bases at J, with 13 bases in the middle. The germline gives CDR1 SEHNR, CDR2 FQNEAQ (reference sequence). The CDR3 extends over 15 amino acids. The DNA for the CDR3 is TGTGCCAGCAGCTTACGGGGGGCTTTGCCCTACGAGCAGTACTTC. Amino acid sequence: CASSLRGALPYEQYF. Full variable domain (rest looked up from reference TRBV7-9 and TRBJ2-7): DTGVSQNPRHKITKRGQNVTFRCDPISEHNRLYWYRQTLGQGPEFLTYFQNEAQLEKSRLLSDRFSAERPKGSFSTLEIQRTEQGDSAMYLCASSLRGALPYEQYFGPGTRLTVT.

The V and J genes are TRBV7-2 and TRBJ1-6; 8 bases line up with TRBD1. Germline V CDR1 and CDR2: SGHTA, FQGNSA. The CDR3 covers 16 residues. J was trimmed by 2 bases and V by 4 bases; bases with no gene match: 4. The CDR3, as DNA: TGTGCCAGCAGCTGGGCAGGGGGCACCTATAATTCACCCCTCCACTTT. Amino acid sequence: CASSWAGGTYNSPLHF.